This T cell receptor (beta chain) came from a study of OX40 agonist ivuxolimab in advanced cancers. About the study: A history of anti-PD-1, anti-PD-L1 or anti-CTLA-4 therapy was acceptable, and about 40% had some.

The ends were cut back, 0 bases at V and 7 bases at J, with 5 bases in the middle. The CDR3 runs to 12 residues. Germline V CDR1 and CDR2: SGHRS, YFSETQ. Whole-study results and caveats: Not determined was the antigen specificity of the expanded peripheral T cells. Clonal expansion from baseline to week 6 occurred in both CD4+ and CD8+ T cells.

About this clone: The antigen is not known.

Clones were read by immunoSEQ multiplex PCR, and TCRdb kept only the in-frame ones, dropping some. The sample holds tens of thousands of clones; about nine tenths are singletons and the top ten take under 5.5%. Material: CD4+ or CD8+ T cells sorted from blood, obtained in a trial of the OX40 agonist ivuxolimab. This chain uses TRBV5-1 with TRBJ2-1; the D is unclear. The clonotype was recovered from an adult with an advanced solid tumor such as melanoma, head and neck, liver or kidney cancer. CDR3 sequence reads: CASSLVSNEQFF. In DNA form, the CDR3 reads TGCGCCAGCAGCTTGGTCTCTAATGAGCAGTTCTTC.